Listed below are T cell receptor beta chains from one sample, sequenced in a study of identical twins. TCRdb passed the 5' RACE reads through MiXCR, listing each CDR3 protein once. The table has hundreds of thousands of distinct CDR3 sequences, around 7.6% seen once; the top ten hold about 5.6%. These data were also reused for a study on yellow fever vaccine responses in identical twins.

The sequenced material came from CD8+ T cells sorted from blood. These receptor sequences come from a woman younger than 35 in good health. The CDR3 runs from the conserved cysteine through the conserved F or W. Fields, in order: V gene, clone size, D gene, J gene, CDR3 DNA, CDR3 protein. D genes are given only for firm matches. Clone size is given for some rows only: seen once, a few or many times, or a class if the clone is expanded.

v_gene: TRBV4-1
abundance: many
d_gene: TRBD2
j_gene: TRBJ2-5
CDR3nt: TGCGCCAGCAGCCAAGATCTGGTAGCGGGGCGCCAAGAGACCCAGTACTTC
CDR3aa: CASSQDLVAGRQETQYF

v_gene: TRBV4-1
abundance: NA
d_gene: NA
j_gene: TRBJ2-3
CDR3nt: TGCGCCAGCAGCCATTCCCGGGGGGCCACAGATACGCAGTATTTT
CDR3aa: CASSHSRGATDTQYF

v_gene: TRBV27
abundance: few
d_gene: TRBD1
j_gene: TRBJ1-2
CDR3nt: TGTGCCAGCAGTCCACTGACAGGGCCGATGGGGGGCTACACCTTC
CDR3aa: CASSPLTGPMGGYTF

v_gene: TRBV29-1
abundance: few
d_gene: NA
j_gene: TRBJ1-1
CDR3nt: TGCAGCGTTGAACTTAGGGACACTGAAGCTTTCTTT
CDR3aa: CSVELRDTEAFF

v_gene: TRBV14
abundance: many
d_gene: NA
j_gene: TRBJ2-7
CDR3nt: TGTGCCAGCAGCCAAGTAGAGCGGTCCCCCTGGGAGCAGTACTTC
CDR3aa: CASSQVERSPWEQYF

v_gene: TRBV7-9
abundance: many
d_gene: NA
j_gene: TRBJ2-3
CDR3nt: TGTGCCAGCAGCTTAGTCCAAGCGGGCACAGATACGCAGTATTTT
CDR3aa: CASSLVQAGTDTQYF

v_gene: TRBV7-9
abundance: many
d_gene: NA
j_gene: TRBJ1-1
CDR3nt: TGTGCCAGCAGCTACCCTTCGGGTCCGAACACTGAAGCTTTCTTT
CDR3aa: CASSYPSGPNTEAFF

v_gene: TRBV4-1
abundance: few
d_gene: NA
j_gene: TRBJ2-1
CDR3nt: TGCGCCAGCGAAACGGGTAGGGGTTCCTACAATGAGCAGTTCTTC
CDR3aa: CASETGRGSYNEQFF

v_gene: TRBV12-3/TRBV12-4
abundance: NA
d_gene: NA
j_gene: TRBJ2-7
CDR3nt: TGTGCCAGCAGTAACACAGGTTACCCGGACGAGCAGTACTTC
CDR3aa: CASSNTGYPDEQYF

v_gene: TRBV27
abundance: many
d_gene: NA
j_gene: TRBJ2-7
CDR3nt: TGTGCCAGCAGTTTTTGGGACGGCTCCTACGAGCAGTACTTC
CDR3aa: CASSFWDGSYEQYF

v_gene: TRBV5-1
abundance: many
d_gene: NA
j_gene: TRBJ1-2
CDR3nt: TGCGCCAGCAGCGGGGCGCCCCAGGGTTTTCTTCATGGCTACACCTTC
CDR3aa: CASSGAPQGFLHGYTF